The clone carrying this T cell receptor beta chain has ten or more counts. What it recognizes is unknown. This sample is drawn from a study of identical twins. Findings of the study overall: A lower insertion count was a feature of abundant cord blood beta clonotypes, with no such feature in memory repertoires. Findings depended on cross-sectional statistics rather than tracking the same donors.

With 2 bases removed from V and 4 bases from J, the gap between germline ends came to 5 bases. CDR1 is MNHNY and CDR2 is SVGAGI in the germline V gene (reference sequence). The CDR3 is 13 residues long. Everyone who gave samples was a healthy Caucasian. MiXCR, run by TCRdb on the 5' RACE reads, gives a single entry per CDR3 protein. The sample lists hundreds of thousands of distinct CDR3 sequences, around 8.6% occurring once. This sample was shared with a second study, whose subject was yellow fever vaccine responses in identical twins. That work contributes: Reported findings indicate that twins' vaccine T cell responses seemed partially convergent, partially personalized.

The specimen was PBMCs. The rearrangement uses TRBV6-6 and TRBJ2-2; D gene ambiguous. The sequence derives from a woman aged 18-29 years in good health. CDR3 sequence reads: CASSYLSTGELFF. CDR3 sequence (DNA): TGTGCCAGCAGTTACCTATCCACCGGGGAGCTGTTTTTT.